This T cell receptor beta chain was recovered during a study of control samples from healthy donors and cancer patients. Measured with immunoSEQ multiplex PCR; TCRdb has only the in-frame clones, and not every one. The sample lists about 82,000 clones; about 93% were seen once. The sequenced material came from blood. This clonotype was sampled from a woman under 30 in good health.

CDR3 in DNA: TGTGCCAGCAGCGTGGCTAGCGGGGGGGCTACGACAGATACGCAGTATTTT. Translation: CASSVASGGATTDTQYF. The V and J genes are TRBV9 and TRBJ2-3, with 12 bases that match TRBD2. Germline assignment: CDR1 SGDLS and CDR2 YYNGEE. The CDR3 extends over 17 amino acids. The V gene end was trimmed by 2 bases and the J gene end by 3 bases; junction bases not matched to a gene: 7.